This T cell receptor beta chain originates from a study of PD-L1 blockade in urothelial cancer. Germline loops: CDR1 SGDLS, CDR2 YYNGEE. The CDR3 is 15 amino acids. The J segment lost 5 bases and the V segment lost 0 bases, leaving 5 bases of the junction unmatched. Libraries were prepared by immunoSEQ multiplex PCR; TCRdb keeps only in-frame clonotypes and omits some of them. Seen here are roughly 62,000 clones, roughly 80% observed once, and the top ten hold 4% to 5%. The clonotype comes from a man between 65 and 85 years old with urothelial cancer. The starting material was PBMCs, obtained around atezolizumab (anti-PD-L1) treatment. The chain recombines TRBV9 with TRBJ1-5; 7 bases fit TRBD1. The CDR3 protein is CASSVGGGPDQPQHF. In nucleotides, the CDR3 is TGTGCCAGCAGCGTAGGAGGGGGCCCGGATCAGCCCCAGCATTTT.